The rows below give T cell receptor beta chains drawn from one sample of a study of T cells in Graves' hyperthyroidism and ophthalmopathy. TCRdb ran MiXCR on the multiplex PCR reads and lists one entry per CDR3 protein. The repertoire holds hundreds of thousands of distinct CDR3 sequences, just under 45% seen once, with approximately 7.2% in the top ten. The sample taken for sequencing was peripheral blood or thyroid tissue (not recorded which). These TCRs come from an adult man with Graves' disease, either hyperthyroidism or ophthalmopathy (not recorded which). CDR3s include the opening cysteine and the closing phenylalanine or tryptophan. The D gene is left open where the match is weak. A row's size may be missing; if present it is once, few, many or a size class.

CASSEGSPGQGLTDTQYF	TGTGCCAGCAGTGAAGGCTCGCCGGGACAGGGGTTAACAGATACGCAGTATTTT	NA	TRBD1	TRBJ2-3	TRBV7-2
CSAGAVDRAENEQYF	TGCAGTGCTGGAGCCGTCGACAGGGCAGAGAACGAGCAGTACTTC	many	TRBD1	TRBJ2-7	TRBV20-1
CATSDSGRTQETQYF	TGTGCCACCAGTGATTCCGGAAGGACCCAAGAGACCCAGTACTTC	NA	NA	TRBJ2-5	TRBV24-1
CASSPLGGIPSYEQYF	TGCGCCAGCAGCCCATTGGGGGGAATCCCATCCTACGAGCAGTACTTC	NA	NA	TRBJ2-7	TRBV5-1
CASSDGQGNEQYF	TGTGCCAGCAGTGATGGACAGGGGAACGAGCAGTACTTC	many	TRBD1	TRBJ2-7	TRBV6-5
CSARESSGKDGYTF	TGCAGTGCTAGAGAGTCGTCAGGGAAGGATGGCTACACCTTC	NA	NA	TRBJ1-2	TRBV20-1
CASSLQGAQDQPQHF	TGTGCCAGTAGTTTACAGGGGGCCCAAGATCAGCCCCAGCATTTT	few	TRBD1	TRBJ1-5	TRBV19
CASSGSGDPYEQYF	TGTGCCAGCAGCGGTAGCGGGGACCCCTACGAGCAGTACTTC	few	TRBD2	TRBJ2-7	TRBV12-3/TRBV12-4
CASSPTGTGGTNEKLFF	TGTGCCAGCAGCCCAACCGGGACAGGGGGAACTAATGAAAAACTGTTTTTT	NA	TRBD1	TRBJ1-4	TRBV7-2
CASRRTGTAQETQYF	TGTGCCAGCAGGCGTACCGGGACAGCACAAGAGACCCAGTACTTC	NA	TRBD1	TRBJ2-5	TRBV12-3/TRBV12-4
CSASRYSGGGQPQHF	TGCAGTGCTAGTAGGTATTCGGGAGGTGGACAGCCCCAGCATTTT	few	NA	TRBJ1-5	TRBV20-1
CASTSGANVLTF	TGTGCCAGCACTAGCGGGGCCAACGTCCTGACTTTC	many	NA	TRBJ2-6	TRBV25-1
CASSMALNSYEQYF	TGTGCCAGTAGTATGGCCTTAAACTCCTACGAGCAGTACTTC	few	NA	TRBJ2-7	TRBV19
CASGQENQPQHF	TGTGCCAGCGGACAGGAGAATCAGCCCCAGCATTTT	NA	TRBD1	TRBJ1-5	TRBV2
CSVKVGGELFF	TGCAGCGTTAAAGTCGGCGGGGAGCTGTTTTTT	many	NA	TRBJ2-2	TRBV29-1
CASRGRGSGNTIYF	TGTGCCAGCAGGGGGAGAGGTTCTGGAAACACCATATATTTT	NA	NA	TRBJ1-3	TRBV2
CSASMGHLNTEAFF	TGCAGTGCCTCCATGGGACACTTGAACACTGAAGCTTTCTTT	NA	NA	TRBJ1-1	TRBV20-1
CASSFGAGRLTEAFF	TGTGCCAGCAGCTTTGGAGCCGGACGTCTCACTGAAGCTTTCTTT	few	NA	TRBJ1-1	TRBV7-9
CASEAGSGEQYF	TGTGCCAGCGAAGCAGGGTCCGGCGAGCAGTACTTC	NA	NA	TRBJ2-7	TRBV2
CASSTDRGGEKLFF	TGTGCCAGCAGCACCGACAGGGGTGGTGAAAAACTGTTTTTT	many	TRBD1	TRBJ1-4	TRBV12-3/TRBV12-4
CASSLGLTRYEQYF	TGTGCCAGCAGCCTAGGACTGACGAGGTACGAGCAGTACTTC	NA	NA	TRBJ2-7	TRBV7-9
CASSSRQAGATEAFF	TGTGCCAGCAGCTCGAGACAGGCTGGGGCCACTGAAGCTTTCTTT	few	NA	TRBJ1-1	TRBV5-5
CSARIAGRQNTEAFF	TGCAGTGCTAGAATTGCTGGCAGACAGAACACTGAAGCTTTCTTT	NA	NA	TRBJ1-1	TRBV20-1
CASMDRDGEKLFF	TGTGCCAGTATGGACAGGGATGGTGAAAAACTGTTTTTT	many	TRBD1	TRBJ1-4	TRBV19
CSASPGTGGMGEQYF	TGCAGTGCTAGTCCTGGGACAGGGGGCATGGGCGAGCAGTACTTC	once	TRBD1	TRBJ2-7	TRBV20-1
CASSSPGQGSAGYTF	TGTGCCAGCAGTTCACCGGGACAGGGCTCCGCTGGCTACACCTTC	NA	TRBD1	TRBJ1-2	TRBV6-5
CASQRTMNTEAFF	TGTGCCAGCCAACGGACCATGAACACTGAAGCTTTCTTT	NA	NA	TRBJ1-1	TRBV6-5
CAIRQVGGRPKETQYF	TGTGCCATCAGACAGGTGGGCGGGAGGCCGAAAGAGACCCAGTACTTC	NA	TRBD2	TRBJ2-5	TRBV10-3
CSARDMGQPQYF	TGCAGTGCTAGAGACATGGGTCAGCCCCAGTACTTC	NA	NA	TRBJ2-5	TRBV20-1
CSVVVTGHTGELFF	TGCAGCGTTGTAGTAACAGGGCACACCGGGGAGCTGTTTTTT	NA	NA	TRBJ2-2	TRBV29-1
CSVEDGKRDETQYF	TGCAGCGTTGAAGATGGGAAGCGGGATGAGACCCAGTACTTC	many	TRBD2	TRBJ2-5	TRBV29-1
CASSPSQGRSYEQYF	TGTGCCAGTAGCCCTTCACAGGGAAGGTCCTACGAGCAGTACTTC	many	NA	TRBJ2-7	TRBV7-9
CASSQAEGSTEAFF	TGTGCCAGCAGCCAAGCGGAGGGTTCGACTGAAGCTTTCTTT	NA	NA	TRBJ1-1	TRBV14
CASSLGGSNHPQHF	TGTGCCAGCAGTTTGGGGGGGAGCAATCACCCCCAGCATTTT	NA	NA	TRBJ1-5	TRBV5-5
CSARAGQQKYEQYF	TGCAGTGCTAGAGCCGGACAGCAAAAGTACGAGCAGTACTTC	few	NA	TRBJ2-7	TRBV20-1
CASSFGGQSYTF	TGTGCCAGCAGTTTTGGGGGGCAGAGCTACACCTTC	many	NA	TRBJ1-2	TRBV12-3/TRBV12-4
CSAGQGGNSPLHF	TGCAGTGCCGGACAGGGAGGCAATTCACCCCTCCACTTT	many	TRBD1	TRBJ1-6	TRBV20-1
CASSYFPPDEQYF	TGTGCCAGCAGTTACTTCCCCCCCGACGAGCAGTACTTC	NA	NA	TRBJ2-7	TRBV6-5
CSVSRWDRAPGANVLTF	TGCAGCGTATCCCGTTGGGACAGGGCTCCTGGGGCCAACGTCCTGACTTTC	NA	TRBD1	TRBJ2-6	TRBV29-1
CASTRGGGTTEAFF	TGTGCCAGCACCCGCGGGGGGGGGACCACTGAAGCTTTCTTT	NA	NA	TRBJ1-1	TRBV24-1
CASSHPTRPQETQYF	TGTGCCAGCAGCCACCCTACTAGACCCCAAGAGACCCAGTACTTC	NA	NA	TRBJ2-5	TRBV7-6
CASSLGNPRDEKLFF	TGTGCCAGCAGCTTAGGCAACCCAAGGGATGAAAAACTGTTTTTT	many	NA	TRBJ1-4	TRBV7-2
CAISESARGLGQPQHF	TGTGCCATCAGTGAGTCTGCCCGGGGCTTGGGTCAGCCCCAGCATTTT	NA	NA	TRBJ1-5	TRBV10-3
CASSLTGAREKLFF	TGTGCCAGCAGCTTAACGGGGGCGAGGGAAAAACTGTTTTTT	many	NA	TRBJ1-4	TRBV7-9
CSAEEGSNNSPLHF	TGCAGTGCCGAGGAGGGAAGCAATAATTCACCCCTCCACTTT	many	NA	TRBJ1-6	TRBV20-1